This entry lists 21 T cell receptor beta chains sequenced from one sample in a study of long-term antiretroviral therapy in people with HIV. The assay, immunoSEQ v3.0, was run at survey level. Sequencing used immunoSEQ multiplex PCR; TCRdb keeps in-frame clones, though not all of them. The sample holds about 17,000 clones, roughly 92% seen once. The sample was unsorted PBMCs, taken 0.6 years after starting antiretroviral therapy. The receptors derive from a woman between 40 and 55 years old with HIV.

This chain uses TRBV9 with TRBJ1-1; D unclear. CDR1 is SGDLS and CDR2 is YYNGEE in the germline V gene. CDR3 size: 13 residues. V lost 0 bases and J lost 11, with 14 bases in between. The CDR3 DNA reads as TGTGCCAGCAGCGTAGGTGTCGGCAGCCGCGCTTTCTTT. As protein: CASSVGVGSRAFF.

This clone was observed a single time. The CDR3 protein is CASSPSGGGDTEAFF. The CDR3 region has the DNA TGTGCCAGCAGCCCCTCGGGCGGGGGGGACACTGAAGCTTTCTTT. This chain joins TRBV7-9 and TRBJ1-1, with a tentative D call TRBD1 (5 bases). The germline V and J ends were trimmed by 5 bases and 3 bases, with 16 bases remaining between them. This CDR3 region has 15 residues. The germline CDR1 and CDR2 sequences are SEHNR and FQNEAQ (reference sequence).

The rearrangement links TRBV7-9 to TRBJ1-4; no firm D call. The CDR3 is 15 amino acids. V was pared by 5 bases and J by 8 bases, with 18 bases between. In germline, CDR1 is SEHNR, CDR2 FQNEAQ (reference sequence). DNA for the CDR3: TGTGCCAGCAGCCCCGGCGCGGCGGGTCTCGAAAAACTGTTTTTT. Translated, it gives CASSPGAAGLEKLFF.

V and J are TRBV19 and TRBJ2-2; TRBD1 aligns across 9 bases. The ends lost 3 bases at V and 1 base at J; junction bases unmatched: 6. This CDR3 contains 17 residues. Looked up from germline, CDR1 is LNHDA and CDR2 is SQIVND (reference sequence). CDR3 residues: CASSIVGTGKNTGELFF. CDR3 bases: TGTGCCAGTAGTATCGTGGGGACAGGGAAGAACACCGGGGAGCTGTTTTTT.

V and J are TRBV6-5 and TRBJ2-6; D may be TRBD2 (5 bases). Trimming took off 3 bases at V and 3 bases at J, with 12 bases between the two ends. Per germline, CDR1 MNHEY and CDR2 SVGAGI. The CDR3 loop spans 16 amino acids. CDR3 region: CASSYSAAYGANVLTF. The CDR3 DNA reads TGTGCCAGCAGTTATAGCGCGGCATATGGGGCCAACGTCCTGACTTTC.

V is TRBV5-1 and J is TRBJ2-2; 10 bases agree with TRBD1. Germline assignment: CDR1 SGHRS and CDR2 YFSETQ. J gave up 6 bases and V 7 bases, and 12 bases lay outside the gene matches. The CDR3 extends over 16 amino acids. CDR3: CASQGTGQGNPGELFF. CDR3 coding DNA: TGCGCCAGCCAGGGGACGGGACAGGGGAATCCCGGGGAGCTGTTTTTT.

The chain links TRBV10-3 to TRBJ2-7, with 10 bases lining up with TRBD1. The ends lost 5 bases at V and 6 bases at J; junction bases unmatched: 13. Germline values: CDR1 ENHRY, CDR2 SYGVKD. The CDR3 consists of 16 residues. CDR3 region: CAISLSLAGQGSEQYF. In nucleotides, the CDR3 is TGTGCCATCAGTCTGAGTCTGGCGGGACAGGGGTCCGAGCAGTACTTC.

This sequence joins TRBV30 and TRBJ1-5; unclear D gene. CDR1 GTSNPN and CDR2 SVGIG come from the germline V gene (reference sequence). V dropped 2 bases and J dropped 3 bases, with 11 bases sitting between them. The CDR3 contains 14 residues. CDR3 region: CAWSQQNSNQPQHF. CDR3 bases: TGTGCCTGGAGTCAACAGAACTCCAATCAGCCCCAGCATTTT.

The chain links TRBV14 to TRBJ2-2, with D unclear. The CDR3 sequence is 14 residues long. V lost 0 bases and J 5 bases, leaving 7 bases between the germline ends. CDR1 SGHDN and CDR2 FVKESK come from the germline V gene. The CDR3 sequence: CASSQDLGTGELFF. The CDR3 bases are TGTGCCAGCAGCCAAGATCTGGGGACCGGGGAGCTGTTTTTT.

The CDR3 sequence: CAWSVTSGEQYF. The CDR3 nucleotides are TGTGCCTGGAGTGTGACTAGCGGGGAGCAGTACTTC. V gene TRBV30 combines with J gene TRBJ2-7; 10 nucleotides agree with TRBD2. This CDR3 contains 12 residues. V was clipped by 0 bases and J by 7 bases; unmatched bases: 0. Germline CDR1 reads GTSNPN; CDR2 reads SVGIG (reference sequence). The full variable domain, in which reference TRBV30 and TRBJ2-7 provide the parts outside the CDR3, is SQTIHQWPATLVQPVGSPLSLECTVEGTSNPNLYWYRQAAGRGLQLLFYSVGIGQISSEVPQNLSASRPQDRQFILSSKKLLLSDSGFYLCAWSVTSGEQYFGPGTRLTVT.

V gene TRBV6-1 combines with J gene TRBJ2-1; D possibly matches TRBD1 or TRBD2 (6 bases each). CDR1 and CDR2 from the germline V gene are MNHNS and SASEGT. The V end was cut by 10 bases, the J end by 2 bases, with 18 bases between. The CDR3 has 15 amino acids. CDR3 protein: CATLRGGTPYNEQFF. CDR3 in DNA: TGTGCCACCCTACGAGGGGGGACCCCCTACAATGAGCAGTTCTTC.

The chain has TRBV19 and TRBJ2-7; the D gene could be TRBD1 or TRBD2 (5 bases each). CDR3 size: 14 residues. Germline lookup yields CDR1 LNHDA and CDR2 SQIVND (reference sequence). With 5 bases removed from V and 2 bases from J, the gap between germline ends came to 13 bases. The CDR3 region has the DNA TGTGCCAGTAGTTGGGGGAGAGACGCCTACGAGCAGTACTTC. Protein: CASSWGRDAYEQYF.

The chain has TRBV7-2 and TRBJ1-1, with D maybe TRBD1 (5 bases). With 5 bases removed from V and 2 bases from J, the gap between germline ends came to 12 bases. Germline assignment: CDR1 SGHTA and CDR2 FQGNSA. There are 14 residues in the CDR3. CDR3 protein: CASSRIQGNTEAFF. CDR3 sequence (DNA): TGTGCCAGCAGCCGAATCCAGGGCAACACTGAAGCTTTCTTT.

This chain connects TRBV5-4 to TRBJ2-5; D assignment may be TRBD1 or TRBD2 (5 bases each). The CDR3 has 12 residues. V gave up 5 bases and J gave up 5 bases, with 10 bases separating them. Germline lookup yields CDR1 SGHNT and CDR2 YYREEE (reference sequence). CDR3 protein: CASSRDGETQYF. Written as DNA, the CDR3 is TGTGCCAGCAGTCGGGACGGGGAGACCCAGTACTTC.

This clone was seen a single time. The J gene is TRBJ1-5, the V gene TRBV18, with D hard to call. The CDR3 is 12 residues long. CDR1 is KGHSH, CDR2 LQKENI, per germline. The V and J ends lost 2 bases and 11 bases respectively, with 10 bases between them. As DNA, the CDR3 is TGTGCCAGCTCACCAAACGGTGGAACCCAGCATTTT. It codes for CASSPNGGTQHF.

The chain links TRBV2 to TRBJ1-4; D not resolved. The V and J ends lost 4 bases and 5 bases respectively, with 11 bases between them. This CDR3 contains 14 residues. Germline V CDR1 and CDR2: SNHLY, FYNNEI. The CDR3 DNA follows: TGTGCCAGCAGTGTTGGCGGAGTGAATGAAAAACTGTTTTTT. It translates to CASSVGGVNEKLFF.

The chain is built from TRBV7-8 and TRBJ1-1, with D uncertain. The germline gives CDR1 SGHVS, CDR2 FQNEAQ. Trimming cost V 6 bases and J 7 bases, with 18 bases left between them. The length of the CDR3 is 14 residues. The CDR3 nucleotides are TGTGCCAGCAGGTTTAATCTGGGTTGGGGTGAAGCTTTCTTT. Its protein product is CASRFNLGWGEAFF.

V and J are TRBV7-9 and TRBJ1-6, with a possible D match to TRBD1 (6 bases). Germline lookup yields CDR1 SEHNR and CDR2 FQNEAQ (reference sequence). This CDR3 region has 15 residues. V was clipped by 0 bases and J by 9 bases, with 12 bases between them. For the CDR3, the DNA is TGTGCCAGCAGCTTAGCCCGGGGGGCGCCTTCACCCCTCCACTTT. Residues: CASSLARGAPSPLHF.

For the CDR3, the DNA is TGTGCCAGTAGTTCAAGACAGGGGAAACTCAATTACGAGCAGTACTTC. This encodes CASSSRQGKLNYEQYF. V is TRBV19 and J is TRBJ2-7; TRBD1 matches at 8 bases. There are 16 residues in the CDR3. J lost 4 bases, V lost 5 bases, and 13 bases had no gene match. Germline V gene lookup returns CDR1 LNHDA and CDR2 SQIVND (reference sequence).

The chain joins TRBV30 to TRBJ1-2; perhaps TRBD1 as D (5 bases). Per the germline V gene, CDR1 is GTSNPN and CDR2 is SVGIG (reference sequence). The CDR3 length is 17 residues. V was trimmed by 1 base and J by 4 bases, leaving 22 bases between them. CDR3 in amino acids: CAWSARGLGLGGYGYTF. The CDR3 DNA sequence: TGTGCCTGGAGTGCACGCGGATTAGGACTTGGGGGCTATGGCTACACCTTC.

The rearrangement joins TRBV19 to TRBJ1-1; 9 bases agree with TRBD1. Unmatched junction bases numbered 11, after V lost 10 bases and J lost 5 bases. The length of the CDR3 is 14 residues. Germline V gene lookup returns CDR1 LNHDA and CDR2 SQIVND (reference sequence). The CDR3 reads CATLSDRGWTEAFF. The CDR3 DNA reads as TGTGCCACCCTCTCGGACAGGGGTTGGACTGAAGCTTTCTTT.